The entry below describes one T cell receptor (beta chain). This clone has a handful of counts. Its antigen specificity is not known. Base qualities were left out, and no much larger clone turns up one base away. The cohort consisted of 666 healthy bone marrow donors. Cohort members were all nominally healthy when sampled, although unrecorded immune exposures were likely present. The donor was CMV seropositive and belonged to the group of more than 250 seropositive cohort members. A peripheral blood sample was collected from each donor, and TCR beta sequencing was performed on peripheral blood mononuclear cells. Genomic DNA extraction from the blood cell samples was performed with the Qiagen DNeasy Blood Extraction Kit. The library was made by the immunoSEQ multiplex PCR assay. For the multiplex PCR, a mixture combining 60 forward primers for TCR Vbeta segments and 13 reverse primers for TCR Jbeta segments was used. A multiplex PCR assay on genomic DNA amplified the CDR3 region of rearranged TCR beta genes. The amplified TCR beta libraries were sequenced on the Illumina HiSeq System as 87-base-pair reads. As for how the authors treated the data: Across the 670 or so repertoires, a later analysis counted tens of millions of unique TCR beta chains, some 11 million of which were shared by at least two donors. Raw reads were error-corrected and collapsed into unique sequences by a nearest-neighbor algorithm in which closely related sequences were merged to remove PCR and sequencing errors. CDR3 sequences were aligned to IMGT reference sequences to assign V, D and J gene segments. Each retained sequence needed at least a six-nucleotide match to both a V gene segment and a J gene segment. A rearrangement was called productive if the CDR3 had no stop codons and remained in frame with V and J, and every other rearrangement was called non-productive. CDR3 was defined by IMGT convention, running from the second conserved V-encoded cysteine to the conserved J-encoded phenylalanine. In an earlier analysis of 500 to 650 of the donors, sequences lacking an unambiguous match to a single V gene segment were excluded. An earlier analysis of roughly 590 of the donors called V segments functional above 56.7% productive rearrangements and segregating when the between-donor standard deviation exceeded 5%. A statistical classification framework was built for diagnosing cytomegalovirus status from the catalog of TCR beta chain sequences. A later analysis assigned V and J genes by comparing TCR nucleotide sequences with IMGT/GENE-DB human TR gene sequences. In a later analysis, CDR3 sequences and most-parsimonious VDJ recombination scenarios were assigned using the TCRdist pipeline. In a later analysis, each TCR beta chain was defined by its CDR3 amino acid sequence together with its V-gene family, and reads without a unique V-gene family were excluded. As a way to deal with suspected cross-contamination and a sequencing artifact, a later analysis dropped hundreds of nucleotide sequences that were highly shared and had low generation probability. In a later analysis, a clonal expansion index for each public chain was calculated from normalized within-repertoire ranks of inferred template counts. Generation probabilities in a later analysis came from a VDJ recombination model fitted to out-of-frame rearrangements, and those results were checked against IGoR. A later analysis scored TCR-TCR, TCR-HLA and TCR-CMV co-occurrence with hypergeometric tests, applying a repertoire-size bias correction to TCR pairs. False discovery rates were estimated in a later analysis by permuting HLA or CMV assignments 20 times. A later analysis grouped co-occurring TCRs with DBSCAN, adding TCRdist sequence similarity when clustering within HLA-allele-positive subsets. For co-occurrence clustering, repertoires with fewer than 30,000 or more than 120,000 public chains were excluded, along with five repertoires with anomalous nucleotide sharing. Imported from immuneACCESS, the table was reduced by TCRdb to in-frame sequences with V and J called. These copies leave out some clones; in studies compared against another copy, an unresolved V gene accounts for under half, and the cause of the remainder is not known. V and J calls plus clone size are reproduced from that table; the DNA served to infer D and trimming. This sample has approximately 150,000 clones in its table, and roughly 80% of those were observed once. More than 3% of the sample rests with the top ten.

The sample belongs to a study of cytomegalovirus exposure and HLA in healthy donors (dated by TCRdb to the late 2010s). Some background on the complete study: In an earlier analysis of about 560 of the donors, under 300 Gb of sequence data and 120 million or so unique TCR beta sequences from about 190 million T cells were reported. An early release covering roughly 600 HLA-typed donors comprised 250 to 350 gigabases of sequencing data and roughly 85 million unique TCR sequences. Of the 398 genotyped donors, about 84% fell in the genetic ancestry cluster associated with self-reported Caucasian donors. The study aimed to test whether signatures of past pathogen exposure could be identified by cataloging public T cell receptors. The study profiled the T cell repertoires of 666 subjects by immunosequencing and related them to cytomegalovirus serostatus. Along with the approximately 700-subject first cohort, a separate validation cohort of over a hundred different subjects was used. The study combined high-throughput TCR immunosequencing, statistical association of individual TCRs with disease status, and machine learning to predict cytomegalovirus infection status. To study patterns of TCR occurrence, a later analysis re-analyzed previously published TCR beta repertoires from 666 donors and added high-resolution HLA genotyping. Rather than using new phenotypic data, the later analysis identified candidate immune exposures from TCR beta sequences and from how often those sequences occurred across donors. An earlier analysis of 450 to 750 of the donors used high-throughput TCR beta sequencing to judge whether each TCR beta V gene segment behaved as functional or pseudogenic. Donor age, sex, ethnicity and CMV serostatus were collected together with the repertoire data. Genome-wide SNP genotypes for about 55% of the roughly 670 donors were used in a later genetic analysis, which treated that subset as a discovery cohort. Every repertoire in the discovery cohort had been generated on one and the same sequencing platform. HLA typing covered class I and class II loci at four-digit resolution. The number of donors typed differed by locus, with roughly 629-640 for A, B, C, DRB1 and DQB1, approximately 500 for DQA1, some 570 for DPA1, and approximately 470 for DPB1. About 5 DR-DQ haplotypes were handled as single units for association and clustering, since linkage in the cohort was strong. Among roughly 400 genotyped donors of the cohort, an average of around 220,000 unique TCR beta nucleotide sequences was sequenced per donor, of which approximately 19% were non-productive. Study-level results and caveats: In a later analysis, most CMV-associated TCR beta chains were found to appear HLA-restricted, with HLA associations seemingly driven largely by CMV exposure. In a later analysis, several top co-occurrence clusters were reported to appear linked to parvovirus B19, influenza, CMV and Epstein-Barr virus. A later genetic analysis associated a missense DCLRE1C variant with V-gene and J-gene trimming of TCR beta chains, and an independent cohort replicated the association. At a false discovery rate of 0.05, a later analysis linked about 16,000 TCR beta sequences to specific HLA alleles. The study gave a list of 150 to 200 TCR beta chains associated with cytomegalovirus. Strong co-occurrence of HLA alleles, especially DR and DQ, made assigning TCR associations to individual alleles difficult. A further reported finding was that TCR beta sequences accurately predicted the HLA-A and HLA-B alleles for most subjects in the first cohort. Compared with equally common non-associated chains, HLA-associated TCR beta chains in a later analysis were more clonally expanded and had lower generation probabilities. In vitro tests confirmed that three of the cytomegalovirus-associated TCR beta chains recognize cytomegalovirus antigens. Across donors, most TCR sequences were observed very rarely, whereas some public TCRs were present in many individuals. Because some donors lacked HLA typing at each locus, the association tests relied only on the typed subset. Immune exposure information for the cohort was limited to CMV serostatus. An earlier analysis of approximately 590 of the donors showed that most TCR beta V segments appeared in productive rearrangements either about 87% or about 30% of the time, which broadly matched IMGT annotations. Cytomegalovirus status was reported to be diagnosed by the classifier with high specificity and sensitivity in both the original and validation cohorts. The presence/absence analyses assumed that sequencing depth was roughly uniform across donors, and that assumption may not be true. In a later analysis, TCR association rates were found to vary across HLA loci, with the most associated TCRs seen for DRB1 alleles and the fewest for HLA-C alleles. In this cohort, only TCR beta chains were sequenced, and detectable features were limited by the absence of alpha or paired-chain data. Linkage disequilibrium might explain the correlated functional status among segregating V segments, but an unknown experimental factor could not be ruled out. Because counts were too low, seventeen rarely observed V segments, including chromosome 9 orphons, were left out of the earlier analysis of approximately 580 of the donors. A cluster of highly shared sequence variants was judged likely to represent a technical artifact of the sequencing pipeline. The authors suggested that the approach could potentially be generalized to other disease states and immunological phenotypes. Compared with the approximately 670-donor mean, donors in an Asian-associated ancestry cluster had fewer N-insertions in productive TCRs, according to a later genetic analysis.

This clonotype originated in a man under 40 in good health and CMV-seropositive. The sample taken for sequencing was PBMCs.

The bases read TGCAGCGTCATAGCCGCGGGGAGGGTTGATGGCTACACCTTC. Its amino acids are CSVIAAGRVDGYTF. The chain links TRBV29-1 with TRBJ1-2; too little of a D gene remains to name it. From cysteine to phenylalanine, the CDR3 is 14 amino acids long. The DNA shown is the 42-base CDR3, in frame from base 1. V drops 6 bases and J drops 6 bases, leaving 20 bases in between. CDR1 and CDR2, looked up from the germline V gene, are SQVTM and ANQGSEA.